One and the same sample provided the 4 T cell receptor beta chains below, sequenced in a study of identical twins. Each CDR3 protein gets one entry after TCRdb re-called the 5' RACE reads with MiXCR. This table has 450,000 or so distinct CDR3 sequences, 24% appearing once. This sample also belongs to another study, concerning T cells expressing NK-cell markers.

The sequenced sample consisted of CD4+ T cells sorted from blood. All receptors derive from a woman under 30 in good health.

The chain joins TRBV5-6 to TRBJ1-6; D is unresolved. CDR3 length: 17 amino acids. V dropped 0 bases and J dropped 0 bases, with 10 bases sitting between them. Germline CDR1 reads SGHDT; CDR2 reads YYEEEE. The CDR3 region is CASSLEPLSSYNSPLHF. The CDR3 DNA reads as TGTGCCAGCAGCTTGGAACCTCTTAGCTCCTATAATTCACCCCTCCACTTT. The full variable domain, rest sourced from reference TRBV5-6 and TRBJ1-6, is DAGVTQSPTHLIKTRGQQVTLRCSPKSGHDTVSWYQQALGQGPQFIFQYYEEEERQRGNFPDRFSGHQFPNYSSELNVNALLLGDSALYLCASSLEPLSSYNSPLHFGNGTRLTVT.

The chain carries TRBV20-1 and TRBJ2-5; 15 bases are shared with TRBD2. V was clipped by 6 bases and J by 2 bases; unmatched bases: 7. CDR1 is DFQATT and CDR2 is SNEGSKA in the germline V gene (reference sequence). CDR3 length equals 16 residues. The CDR3 region is CSATGLAGGTQETQYF. The CDR3 DNA reads as TGCAGTGCAACGGGACTAGCGGGAGGTACACAAGAGACCCAGTACTTC.

The chain employs TRBV21-1 and TRBJ2-2; TRBD2, the table's D call, was not compared with the DNA. TRBV21-1 corresponds to a pseudogene. CDR3 length: 17 residues. The CDR3 sequence is CASSNEGDSPNTGELFF. DNA of the CDR3: TGTGCCAGCAGCAATGAGGGTGATAGTCCGAACACCGGGGAGCTGTTTTTT.

This clonotype turned up a few times. The chain is built from TRBV18 and TRBJ2-5; the D gene could be TRBD1 or TRBD2 (5 bases each). The CDR3 totals 13 residues. Germline V gene data show CDR1 as KGHSH and CDR2 as LQKENI. V was cut by 5 bases and J by 4 bases, with 11 bases left in between. The CDR3 coding sequence is TGTGCCAGCTCAATGGGACCGTCAGAGACCCAGTACTTC. Protein sequence: CASSMGPSETQYF.